This TCR beta chain is drawn from a study of Ad26.COV2.S vaccination and SARS-CoV-2 variants. For the study at large: Intramuscular Ad26.COV2.S doses were given once or twice, 56 days apart.

This sample's treatment: roughly 19 received Ad26.COV2.S at low or high dose, single or two shots; several received placebo; per-sample allocation not given. Specimen acquisition occurred on day 63 following the initial vaccine or placebo injection. Germline lookup yields CDR1 SGHTA and CDR2 FQGNSA. CDR3 length equals 12 residues. V was trimmed by 5 bases and J by 2 bases, leaving 6 bases between them. About this clone: Its target is not known.

The study, taken as a whole, reports: Once vaccination had occurred, spike-specific CD8+ and CD4+ T cell responses reportedly showed substantial breadth.

Profiling relied on immunoSEQ multiplex PCR, and the TCRdb table lists in-frame clones only, not all of them. The sample shows some 460,000 clones, 80% to 90% of them seen only once. Here the sequenced sample was peripheral blood, taken in a trial of Ad26.COV2.S vaccine versus placebo. The rearrangement joins TRBV7-2 to TRBJ1-2, with no clear D. The source of this sequence is a person aged 18 to 65 who received the Ad26.COV2.S COVID-19 vaccine or a placebo. As DNA, the CDR3 is TGTGCCAGCAGCCGAGAGAACTATGGCTACACCTTC. The encoded protein is CASSRENYGYTF.